This TCR beta chain emerged from a study of post-analysis software for immune sequencing data. Whole-study results and caveats: Normalized Chao1 diversity in multiple sclerosis patients fell significantly below that of controls. A few TRBV segments were significantly more frequent in patients than in controls. TRBV5-6, TRBV5-1 and TRBV20-1 were among these segments.

Built from TCR beta cDNA, the libraries had unique molecular identifiers in them. Starting from roughly 1 to 10 million T cells, the study yielded about 500,000 cDNA molecules. TCRdb redid the calling of the PCR reads with MiXCR, one entry per CDR3 protein. Among about 820,000 distinct CDR3 sequences listed, about 50% were seen once. A remark on this clonotype: The target antigen is unknown.

The CDR3 runs to 15 residues. In germline, CDR1 is SGDLS, CDR2 YYNGEE. V lost 2 bases, J lost 4 bases, and 14 bases lay in between. The clonotype was recovered from a girl aged 5-17 years with multiple sclerosis. The specimen sequenced was blood. V gene TRBV9 combines with J gene TRBJ2-3; either TRBD1 or TRBD2 may fit D (6 bases each). The CDR3 is CASSVRGAVADTQYF. CDR3 in DNA: TGTGCCAGCAGCGTTAGGGGGGCCGTGGCAGATACGCAGTATTTT. Combining the CDR3 with reference TRBV9 and TRBJ2-3 gives the whole variable domain DSGVTQTPKHLITATGQRVTLRCSPRSGDLSVYWYQQSLDQGLQFLIQYYNGEERAKGNILERFSAQQFPDLHSELNLSSLELGDSALYFCASSVRGAVADTQYFGPGTRLTVL.